This TCR beta chain emerged from a study of blood T cell repertoires in COVID-19. In the study overall: T cells, B-cell-depleted T cells, or PBMCs supplied cDNA or gDNA.

Per the original data handling: Amplification with reference gene primers provided the estimates of nucleated cell counts. Measured with immunoSEQ multiplex PCR; TCRdb has only the in-frame clones, and not every one. The DNA gave D and trimming, while V, J and clone size come from that table. This sample has approximately 200,000 clones, with about 86% found just once. The specimen sequenced was PBMCs or T cells enriched from blood (not recorded which). The clonotype was recovered from a woman under 40 who had been exposed to COVID-19.

The CDR3 loop reads CASSLRQGTNQETQYF. In nucleotides, the CDR3 is TGTGCCAGCAGTCTAAGACAGGGCACAAACCAAGAGACCCAGTACTTC. The chain employs TRBV28 and TRBJ2-5; 7 positions match TRBD1. Germline-derived CDR1 and CDR2 are MDHEN and SYDVKM. This CDR3 has 16 residues. Unmatched junction bases numbered 9, after V lost 5 bases and J lost 0 bases.